This is a list of T cell receptor beta chains from one sample in a study of monozygotic twins with inflammatory bowel disease. For each CDR3 protein, TCRdb gives one entry from its re-call of the 5' RACE reads, without DNA. The sample shows roughly 100,000 distinct CDR3 sequences, and less than 2% sits with its ten largest clones. Sequenced material: blood. The receptor set was obtained from a human donor with ulcerative colitis or Crohn's disease, or a healthy co-twin of an affected twin (not recorded which). Each CDR3 is given with its conserved first and last residue.

V gene: TRBV16
CDR3 length: 15
J gene: TRBJ2-7
CDR3 protein: CASRPRQGIPYEQYF

V gene: TRBV20-1
CDR3 length: 14
J gene: TRBJ2-1
CDR3 protein: CRYVRGSSYNEQFF

V gene: TRBV5-4
CDR3 length: 14
J gene: TRBJ2-7
CDR3 protein: CASSPTGRDYEQYF

V gene: TRBV3-1
CDR3 length: 15
J gene: TRBJ2-3
CDR3 protein: CASSIRRGSTDTQYF

V gene: TRBV6-1
CDR3 length: 12
J gene: TRBJ2-7
CDR3 protein: CASHSQVREQYF

V gene: TRBV29-1
CDR3 length: 14
J gene: TRBJ2-3
CDR3 protein: CSVFTGANTDTQYF

V gene: TRBV28
CDR3 length: 17
J gene: TRBJ2-7
CDR3 protein: CASSSPMGPARPYEQYF

V gene: TRBV20-1
CDR3 length: 12
J gene: TRBJ2-7
CDR3 protein: CSVPTGAYEQYF

V gene: TRBV28
CDR3 length: 15
J gene: TRBJ2-2
CDR3 protein: CASSPGGQEYRELFF

V gene: TRBV5-1
CDR3 length: 14
J gene: TRBJ2-5
CDR3 protein: CASTRGLEGGTQYF